The 21 T cell receptor beta chains below all came from one sample that was sequenced in a study of T cell changes during pregnancy in multiple sclerosis. The repertoire was sequenced with immunoSEQ multiplex PCR; TCRdb's copy has only in-frame clones and lacks some. The sample lists tens of thousands of clones, about nine tenths occurring once. Sequences were derived from peripheral blood, sampled in the third trimester of pregnancy. The receptor set was obtained from a female donor with multiple sclerosis, enrolled in a pregnancy study.

The rearrangement joins TRBV9 to TRBJ1-1, with D perhaps TRBD1 (5 bases). Trimming left V 4 bases short and J 4 bases short, with 11 bases between. Germline values: CDR1 SGDLS, CDR2 YYNGEE. The CDR3 is 13 amino acids. The CDR3, as DNA: TGTGCCAGCAGCCCAAATCAGGGCACTGAAGCTTTCTTT. This encodes CASSPNQGTEAFF. Looking up the rest from reference TRBV9 and TRBJ1-1 gives the full variable domain: DSGVTQTPKHLITATGQRVTLRCSPRSGDLSVYWYQQSLDQGLQFLIQYYNGEERAKGNILERFSAQQFPDLHSELNLSSLELGDSALYFCASSPNQGTEAFFGQGTRLTVV.

This clone showed up just a few times. The rearrangement joins TRBV19 to TRBJ1-6; the D gene is possibly TRBD1 (6 bases). V was clipped by 5 bases and J by 8 bases, with 16 bases between them. Germline V lookup: CDR1 LNHDA, CDR2 SQIVND (reference sequence). CDR3 size: 15 residues. In DNA form, the CDR3 reads TGTGCCAGTAGTGTATGGACAGCGGAGGATTCACCCCTCCACTTT. This sequence encodes CASSVWTAEDSPLHF. Variable domain in full (rest from reference TRBV19 and TRBJ1-6): DGGITQSPKYLFRKEGQNVTLSCEQNLNHDAMYWYRQDPGQGLRLIYYSQIVNDFQKGDIAEGYSVSREKKESFPLTVTSAQKNPTAFYLCASSVWTAEDSPLHFGNGTRLTVT.

V usage is TRBV28 and J usage is TRBJ1-2, with no clear D. CDR1 and CDR2 from the germline V gene are MDHEN and SYDVKM. Trimming left V 7 bases short and J 4 bases short, with 10 bases between. The length of the CDR3 is 12 residues. CDR3 protein: CASTTRGYGYTF. CDR3 bases: TGTGCCAGCACCACCCGGGGCTATGGCTACACCTTC.

CDR3 DNA sequence: TGCAGCGTTTTAGCTTGGGGCCTGAACACTGAAGCTTTCTTT. Encoded protein: CSVLAWGLNTEAFF. The chain combines TRBV29-1 with TRBJ1-1; a possible D gene is TRBD1 (5 bases). The V gene lost 5 bases and the J gene lost 0 bases, with 13 bases spanning the gap. Germline V gene lookup returns CDR1 SQVTM and CDR2 ANQGSEA. The CDR3 is 14 residues long.

The CDR3 nucleotides are TGCACCAGCAGCACTTCCGTCCTCGGGGGGCTCGCGTCTGGGGACGCTAATGAAAAACTGTTTTTT. It codes for CTSSTSVLGGLASGDANEKLFF. The J gene is TRBJ1-4, the V gene TRBV1. TRBV1 is a pseudogene segment. The CDR3 is 22 residues long.

The chain employs TRBV18 and TRBJ1-2; 8 nucleotides match TRBD1. Germline CDR1 and CDR2: KGHSH and LQKENI. The CDR3 contains 15 residues. Trimming removed 3 bases from V and 4 bases from J; junction bases left unmatched: 7. CDR3 amino acids: CASSPSDRGPYGYTF. DNA of the CDR3: TGTGCCAGCTCACCGTCCGACAGGGGTCCCTATGGCTACACCTTC.

CDR3 sequence (DNA): TGTGCCAGCAGTGAAGACCTAGCGGGGGGGGTCACGCAGTATTTT. Its protein product is CASSEDLAGGVTQYF. The rearrangement links TRBV2 to TRBJ2-3; 12 nucleotides agree with TRBD2. Germline lookup yields CDR1 SNHLY and CDR2 FYNNEI. V lost 1 base, J lost 9 bases, and 5 bases stayed unmatched. The CDR3 totals 15 residues.

A note on this clone: In the same sample, other DNA sequences code for this CDR3. The rearrangement uses TRBV7-9 and TRBJ1-1; maybe TRBD1 (6 bases). The CDR3 extends over 13 amino acids. Deletions cut 3 bases from V and 5 bases from J, with 10 bases between. From germline, CDR1 is SEHNR and CDR2 FQNEAQ (reference sequence). The CDR3 nucleotides read TGTGCCAGCAGCTTGGAAGGGGGAACTGAAGCTTTCTTT. Protein: CASSLEGGTEAFF.

The chain carries TRBV6-5 and TRBJ2-7; perhaps TRBD1 as D (6 bases). Germline loops: CDR1 MNHEY, CDR2 SVGAGI. The CDR3 is 12 amino acids. Trimming removed 4 bases from V and 4 bases from J, with 8 bases in between. The CDR3 DNA follows: TGTGCCAGCAGTTCCACAGGGTACGAGCAGTACTTC. Protein: CASSSTGYEQYF.

J is TRBJ1-4 and V is TRBV14; no definite D call. Trimming pared 0 bases from V and 4 bases from J, leaving 15 bases between. This CDR3 comprises 17 residues. Germline CDR1 is SGHDN and CDR2 is FVKESK. CDR3 region: CASSQDYSDTLNEKLFF. CDR3 DNA sequence: TGTGCCAGCAGCCAAGATTACTCCGACACCCTTAATGAAAAACTGTTTTTT.

The gene calls are TRBV5-1 and TRBJ2-2, with 7 bases identical to TRBD1. CDR1 and CDR2 from the germline V gene are SGHRS and YFSETQ. CDR3 length equals 14 residues. Losses at the gene ends were 4 bases for V and 3 bases for J; bases not matched to a gene: 3. The chain's CDR3 is CASSQQGYTGELFF. The CDR3 bases are TGCGCCAGCAGCCAACAGGGGTACACCGGGGAGCTGTTTTTT.

V gene TRBV5-1 combines with J gene TRBJ1-1, with D unclear. Per the germline V gene, CDR1 is SGHRS and CDR2 is YFSETQ. Trimming shortened V by 4 bases and J by 3 bases, and 10 bases separated the two germline ends. CDR3 length equals 13 residues. The CDR3 reads CASSRRQYTEAFF. The CDR3 DNA reads TGCGCCAGCAGCCGGCGGCAATACACTGAAGCTTTCTTT.

The V and J genes are TRBV7-2 and TRBJ2-1; TRBD1 matches at 10 bases. The CDR3 runs to 15 residues. CDR1 is SGHTA, CDR2 FQGNSA, per germline. The trim removed 3 bases at V and 7 bases at J, leaving 6 bases unmatched. The CDR3 reads CASSFDRGRENEQFF. CDR3 DNA sequence: TGTGCCAGCAGCTTCGACAGGGGGCGCGAGAATGAGCAGTTCTTC.

This chain connects TRBV19 to TRBJ1-4; TRBD1 agrees at 7 bases. The CDR3 spans 13 residues. Germline lookup yields CDR1 LNHDA and CDR2 SQIVND (reference sequence). The junction had 8 bases not matched to a gene; V was cut back by 6 bases and J by 10 bases. This chain's CDR3 is CASSLHRGPKLFF. Here the CDR3 DNA reads TGTGCCAGTAGCCTTCACAGGGGCCCAAAACTGTTTTTT. The full variable domain, completed using reference TRBV19 and TRBJ1-4, is DGGITQSPKYLFRKEGQNVTLSCEQNLNHDAMYWYRQDPGQGLRLIYYSQIVNDFQKGDIAEGYSVSREKKESFPLTVTSAQKNPTAFYLCASSLHRGPKLFFGSGTQLSVL.

The chain couples TRBV11-2 to TRBJ2-6; TRBD1 agrees at 7 bases. The V gene's germline CDR1 is SGHAT and CDR2 FQNNGV. The CDR3 is 18 residues long. V shed 4 bases, J shed 0 bases, and the junction held 9 bases outside the gene matches. CDR3 sequence reads: CASSSHRGESSGANVLTF. In DNA form, the CDR3 reads TGTGCCAGCAGCTCCCACAGGGGCGAAAGCTCTGGGGCCAACGTCCTGACTTTC. The whole variable domain, remainder taken from reference TRBV11-2 and TRBJ2-6, is EAGVAQSPRYKIIEKRQSVAFWCNPISGHATLYWYQQILGQGPKLLIQFQNNGVVDDSQLPKDRFSAERLKGVDSTLKIQPAKLEDSAVYLCASSSHRGESSGANVLTFGAGSRLTVL.

The gene calls are TRBV27 and TRBJ2-3, with TRBD1 identical over 9 bases. The CDR3 covers 14 residues. CDR1 and CDR2 from the germline V gene are MNHEY and SMNVEV (reference sequence). Germline trimming cut 6 bases from V and 4 bases from J; bases unmatched to any gene: 5. The CDR3: CASRGDRAPDTQYF. The DNA of the CDR3 is TGTGCCAGCAGAGGGGACAGGGCCCCAGATACGCAGTATTTT.

This rearrangement joins TRBV11-2 to TRBJ2-1; 8 nucleotides align to TRBD1. The CDR3 loop spans 13 amino acids. The germline V gene encodes CDR1 SGHAT and CDR2 FQNNGV. V dropped 5 bases and J dropped 7; count of bases not matched to a gene: 4. CDR3 amino acids: CASSTRTGNEQFF. In nucleotides, the CDR3 is TGTGCCAGCAGCACACGGACAGGGAATGAGCAGTTCTTC. The full variable domain, with the rest looked up from reference TRBV11-2 and TRBJ2-1, is EAGVAQSPRYKIIEKRQSVAFWCNPISGHATLYWYQQILGQGPKLLIQFQNNGVVDDSQLPKDRFSAERLKGVDSTLKIQPAKLEDSAVYLCASSTRTGNEQFFGPGTRLTVL.

In its sample, this clone was seen once. The chain employs TRBV30 and TRBJ1-5, with a weak D call TRBD1 (5 bases). Germline assignment: CDR1 GTSNPN and CDR2 SVGIG (reference sequence). The V and J ends lost 0 bases and 6 bases respectively, with 9 bases between them. The CDR3 totals 13 residues. Here the CDR3 reads CAWSVQGGQPQHF. For the CDR3, the DNA is TGTGCCTGGAGTGTTCAGGGCGGTCAGCCCCAGCATTTT.

The gene calls are TRBV5-1 and TRBJ2-3; 13 bases agree with TRBD2. CDR3 size: 17 residues. V was pared by 4 bases and J by 5 bases, with 10 bases of the junction left unmatched. Germline lookup yields CDR1 SGHRS and CDR2 YFSETQ. The CDR3 DNA reads as TGCGCCAGCAGCCGGGGACTAGCGGGAACCCCAAGAGATACGCAGTATTTT. Protein product: CASSRGLAGTPRDTQYF.

The CDR3: CASSPETGLNTEAFF. The CDR3 coding sequence is TGTGCCAGCTCACCAGAAACAGGGCTGAACACTGAAGCTTTCTTT. This sequence joins TRBV18 and TRBJ1-1; possibly TRBD1 for D (6 bases). The CDR3 length is 15 residues. CDR1 is KGHSH, CDR2 LQKENI, per germline. The ends were cut back, 2 bases at V and 0 bases at J, with 10 bases in the middle.

The J gene is TRBJ2-5, the V gene TRBV7-9; possibly TRBD2 for D (5 bases). This CDR3 has 14 amino acids. Trimming left V 5 bases short and J 1 base short, with 11 bases between. Germline CDR1 SEHNR, CDR2 FQNEAQ (reference sequence). Here the CDR3 reads CASSTWTLQETQYF. The CDR3 bases are TGTGCCAGCAGCACCTGGACTCTCCAAGAGACCCAGTACTTC.